A single sample gave rise to the 12 T cell receptor beta chains below, sequenced in a study of T cell clones after liver transplantation. This table comes from immunoSEQ multiplex PCR, and its TCRdb copy is limited to in-frame clones, with some not included. The sample includes some 60,000 clones, over 55% seen only once; the top ten take 15%. The sample was CD4+ T cells from blood, taken before liver transplant. The receptors shown here come from a human donor who received a liver transplant.

V and J are TRBV19 and TRBJ2-2; D is possibly TRBD1 (6 bases). Trimming shortened V by 8 bases and J by 2 bases, and 9 bases separated the two germline ends. CDR3 size: 13 residues. In germline, CDR1 is LNHDA, CDR2 SQIVND (reference sequence). In DNA form, the CDR3 reads TGTGCCAGTTGGGGGACAAACACCGGGGAGCTGTTTTTT. Protein: CASWGTNTGELFF. Full variable domain (outside the CDR3, taken from reference TRBV19 and TRBJ2-2): DGGITQSPKYLFRKEGQNVTLSCEQNLNHDAMYWYRQDPGQGLRLIYYSQIVNDFQKGDIAEGYSVSREKKESFPLTVTSAQKNPTAFYLCASWGTNTGELFFGEGSRLTVL.

This rearrangement joins TRBV29-1 to TRBJ2-1, with 7 bases fitting TRBD1. The trim removed 0 bases at V and 12 bases at J, leaving 14 bases unmatched. Germline V gene lookup returns CDR1 SQVTM and CDR2 ANQGSEA. This CDR3 is built from 15 residues. CDR3 loop: CSVEDRTGGMMGQFF. CDR3 coding DNA: TGCAGCGTTGAAGATCGGACAGGCGGCATGATGGGGCAGTTCTTC.

This clone was seen more than once but under ten times. The chain combines TRBV27 with TRBJ2-1; 9 nucleotides agree with TRBD1. The CDR3 contains 17 residues. Trimming cost V 4 bases and J 7 bases; bases outside gene matches: 14. The germline V gene encodes CDR1 MNHEY and CDR2 SMNVEV (reference sequence). CDR3 coding DNA: TGTGCCAGCAGTTCCACTAGTAGAGGGACAGGGAGTAATGAGCAGTTCTTC. Translation gives CASSSTSRGTGSNEQFF.

The chain is built from TRBV2 and TRBJ1-2, with unresolved D. The ends were cut back, 4 bases at V and 6 bases at J, with 12 bases in the middle. CDR3 size: 13 residues. Per germline, CDR1 SNHLY and CDR2 FYNNEI. DNA of the CDR3: TGTGCCAGCAGTGTGTGGGAGGGAAATGGCTACACCTTC. This translates into CASSVWEGNGYTF. The full variable domain, with the rest looked up from reference TRBV2 and TRBJ1-2, is EPEVTQTPSHQVTQMGQEVILRCVPISNHLYFYWYRQILGQKVEFLVSFYNNEISEKSEIFDDQFSVERPDGSNFTLKIRSTKLEDSAMYFCASSVWEGNGYTFGSGTRLTVV.

This rearrangement joins TRBV2 to TRBJ2-7; 9 nucleotides align to TRBD2. The length of the CDR3 is 13 residues. Losses at the gene ends were 6 bases for V and 3 bases for J; bases not matched to a gene: 3. Germline V lookup: CDR1 SNHLY, CDR2 FYNNEI. The chain's CDR3 is CASSWTSVYEQYF. Here the CDR3 DNA reads TGTGCCAGCAGCTGGACTAGCGTCTACGAGCAGTACTTC. The complete variable domain, with remaining parts taken from reference TRBV2 and TRBJ2-7, reads EPEVTQTPSHQVTQMGQEVILRCVPISNHLYFYWYRQILGQKVEFLVSFYNNEISEKSEIFDDQFSVERPDGSNFTLKIRSTKLEDSAMYFCASSWTSVYEQYFGPGTRLTVT.

This clone was found once. The CDR3 here is CSVDGGVGQYF. The CDR3 region has the DNA TGCAGCGTTGATGGGGGGGTCGGGCAGTATTTT. V usage is TRBV29-1 and J usage is TRBJ2-3; TRBD2 matches 7 bases. Trimming cost V 3 bases and J 11 bases; bases outside gene matches: 5. The CDR3 is 11 amino acids. The V gene's germline CDR1 is SQVTM and CDR2 ANQGSEA.

The chain carries TRBV5-1 and TRBJ2-7; TRBD2 matches 8 bases. Germline assignment: CDR1 SGHRS and CDR2 YFSETQ. Losses at the gene ends were 0 bases for V and 5 bases for J; bases not matched to a gene: 7. This CDR3 contains 15 residues. This CDR3 reads CASSLGPGGDHEQYF. In DNA, the CDR3 is TGCGCCAGCAGCTTGGGTCCCGGGGGGGACCACGAGCAGTACTTC.

The gene calls are TRBV27 and TRBJ1-5; 10 bases are a match to TRBD1. The germline V gene has CDR1 MNHEY and CDR2 SMNVEV (reference sequence). Germline trimming cut 3 bases from V and 2 bases from J; bases unmatched to any gene: 7. This CDR3 is 17 amino acids long. The DNA for the CDR3 is TGTGCCAGCAGTTTCCTGACAGGGGGCTTCGGCAATCAGCCCCAGCATTTT. It is translated as CASSFLTGGFGNQPQHF.

The chain employs TRBV6-1 and TRBJ2-5; 12 nucleotides match TRBD2. Germline V gives CDR1 MNHNS, CDR2 SASEGT. This CDR3 spans 15 amino acids. V was pared by 11 bases and J by 5 bases, with 12 bases of the junction left unmatched. CDR3 sequence (DNA): TGTGCCTCCAGGGCTAGCGGGGGGGCGTTGGAGACCCAGTACTTC. Its translation is CASRASGGALETQYF.

This rearrangement joins TRBV11-2 to TRBJ1-2, with 8 bases that match TRBD1. CDR3 size: 14 residues. Germline V gives CDR1 SGHAT, CDR2 FQNNGV. With 7 bases clipped from V and 4 bases from J, the junction kept 8 bases outside the gene matches. The CDR3 coding sequence is TGTGCCAGCAACACGGCAGGACAGGGCTATGGCTACACCTTC. Translating it yields CASNTAGQGYGYTF.

This chain connects TRBV4-2 to TRBJ2-1; 16 positions agree with TRBD2. The CDR3 totals 21 residues. Trimming removed 4 bases from V and 4 bases from J; junction bases left unmatched: 16. Germline loops: CDR1 LGHNA, CDR2 YNFKEQ. This CDR3 reads CASSLRRGGTSGGARYNEQFF. Here the CDR3 DNA reads TGTGCCAGCAGCCTCCGGAGAGGTGGGACTAGCGGGGGGGCACGATACAATGAGCAGTTCTTC.

The chain uses TRBV5-6 and TRBJ1-2, with 8 bases lining up with TRBD1. CDR1 is SGHDT, CDR2 YYEEEE, per germline. The V gene end was trimmed by 2 bases and the J gene end by 8 bases; junction bases not matched to a gene: 17. CDR3 length: 17 amino acids. As DNA, the CDR3 is TGTGCCAGCAGCTTTACGGACAGGGTGGTTGGCGGGGTCGGCTACACCTTC. It codes for CASSFTDRVVGGVGYTF.